This TCR beta chain was captured in a study of blood T cell repertoires in COVID-19. In the original analysis: Amplification of reference gene primers was used by the study to estimate nucleated cell counts. Repertoires were generated with immunoSEQ multiplex PCR, while TCRdb's copy carries only in-frame clones and drops some. V and J calls and clone size are given by that table; D and trimming were obtained from the DNA. This sample has more than 50,000 clones; about 91% occur once, and the top ten carry 4% to 6%. V shed 11 bases, J shed 10 bases, and the junction held 16 bases outside the gene matches. The CDR3 loop spans 16 amino acids. Germline V gene lookup returns CDR1 SGHVS and CDR2 FNYEAQ.

The clonotype originates from a man aged 60 to 69 with active COVID-19. V is TRBV7-6 and J is TRBJ2-1, with 14 bases matching TRBD2. The sequencing sample was made of peripheral blood. The CDR3 bases are TGTGCCGGCCCCTTTGAGGGACTAGCGGGAGCGAGCGAGCAGTTCTTC. Translated: CAGPFEGLAGASEQFF.